One and the same sample provided the 18 T cell receptor beta chains below, sequenced in a study of metastatic and nonmetastatic thyroid tumors. There were no patients who had received any treatment before thyroid surgery. Through MiXCR, TCRdb re-clonotyped the PCR reads. The sample consists of about 59,000 clones, about 16% of them appearing once. Material for sequencing was blood. These receptors all stem from a male donor with papillary thyroid cancer or a benign thyroid nodule (not recorded which). Some clones in this sample may be carry-over from other donors' samples.

The J gene is TRBJ1-4, the V gene TRBV30; D ambiguous. Trimming cost V 5 bases and J 3 bases, with 19 bases left between them. This CDR3 contains 16 residues. The germline gives CDR1 GTSNPN, CDR2 SVGIG (reference sequence). The CDR3 region has the DNA TGTGCCTGGCGGGCCTATCCTCCGAGGGCTAATGAAAAACTGTTTTTT. Encoded protein: CAWRAYPPRANEKLFF.

This clone was recorded many times. This sequence joins TRBV28 and TRBJ2-5; D not certain. V dropped 6 bases and J dropped 8 bases, with 13 bases sitting between them. Germline V CDR1 and CDR2: MDHEN, SYDVKM. The CDR3 length is 12 residues. The CDR3 here is CASRRDSETQYF. CDR3 nucleotide sequence: TGTGCCAGCAGGCGAGACTCTGAAACCCAGTACTTC.

A word on this clone: A much bigger clone sits one base away, suggesting this may be a read error. The J gene is TRBJ2-3, the V gene TRBV14; D uncertain. The CDR3 length is 13 residues. The V and J ends lost 6 bases and 1 base respectively, with 8 bases between them. The germline gives CDR1 SGHDN, CDR2 FVKESK. Here the CDR3 reads CASRPLCTDTQYF. Here the CDR3 DNA reads TGTGCCAGCAGGCCCCTCTGCACAGATACGCAGTATTTT. The variable domain in full, completed from reference TRBV14 and TRBJ2-3, reads EAGVTQFPSHSVIEKGQTVTLRCDPISGHDNLYWYRRVMGKEIKFLLHFVKESKQDESGMPNNRFLAERTGGTYSTLKVQPAELEDSGVYFCASRPLCTDTQYFGPGTRLTVL.

This clone turned up a few times. The chain recombines TRBV6-1 with TRBJ1-2; D is undetermined. Germline V gene sequence: CDR1 MNHNS, CDR2 SASEGT. The CDR3 is made up of 15 amino acids. The ends were cut back, 5 bases at V and 5 bases at J, with 18 bases in the middle. The CDR3 nucleotides read TGTGCCAGCAGTCCCTCCTGTGCCAATGTATATGGCTACACCTTC. Translating it yields CASSPSCANVYGYTF.

On this clone: One end of the junction is discordant with germline, which a read error may explain. This chain joins TRBV11-2 and TRBJ1-6, with TRBD1 matching over 9 bases. CDR1 is SGHAT, CDR2 FQNNGV, per germline. The CDR3 length is 16 residues. DNA for the CDR3: TGTGCCAGCAGTAATAAAACAGGGGGCTTTAATTTACCCCTCCACTTT. Its translation is CASSNKTGGFNLPLHF.

This clone appeared many times. This chain connects TRBV11-3 to TRBJ1-3, with D unresolved. CDR1 is SGHNT, CDR2 YENEEA, per germline. Deletions cut 0 bases from V and 7 bases from J, with 10 bases between. The CDR3 totals 14 residues. The CDR3 protein is CASSLDSIVNTIYF. DNA for the CDR3: TGTGCCAGCAGCTTAGACTCCATTGTGAACACCATATATTTT.

Ten or more counts support this clone. The chain employs TRBV4-1 and TRBJ2-1, with a tentative D call TRBD1 (5 bases). Germline assignment: CDR1 MGHRA and CDR2 YSYEKL. V lost 4 bases, J lost 4 bases, and 11 bases lay in between. This CDR3 is built from 14 residues. Here the CDR3 reads CASSRITGYNEQFF. The CDR3 DNA reads TGCGCCAGCAGCCGTATAACAGGATACAATGAGCAGTTCTTC.

In this sample, this clone turned up a few times. A much larger clone lies a single base off, so this may be a read error. This chain links TRBV20-1 with TRBJ2-7; 7 bases are a match to TRBD1. V was clipped by 2 bases and J by 5 bases; unmatched bases: 9. Germline V gives CDR1 DFQATT, CDR2 SNEGSKA (reference sequence). CDR3 length equals 14 residues. CDR3 DNA: TGCAGTGCTAGATCGGGGACAGTCGTCCACGAGCAGTACGTC. This gives the protein CSARSGTVVHEQYV.

The sample holds many counts of this clone. The gene calls are TRBV12-3 or TRBV12-4 and TRBJ2-3; D is unclear. V lost 5 bases and J 1 base, leaving 13 bases between the germline ends. The CDR3 extends over 15 amino acids. The CDR3 bases are TGTGCCAGCAGTCCTTTGCTCGGCGGCACAGATACGCAGTATTTT. Protein: CASSPLLGGTDTQYF.

This clone showed up many times. The J gene is TRBJ2-1, the V gene TRBV20-1; 11 bases map to TRBD2. The CDR3 has 14 residues. V lost 3 bases, J lost 4 bases, and 2 bases stayed unmatched. The germline V gene encodes CDR1 DFQATT and CDR2 SNEGSKA (reference sequence). CDR3 sequence (DNA): TGCAGTGCTAGGACTAGCGGGACGTACAATGAGCAGTTCTTC. It codes for CSARTSGTYNEQFF.

This clone was counted only a few times. This may stem from a read error, because a much larger clone lies one nucleotide away. This chain's CDR3 is CASSYRGLSEKMSF. The CDR3 nucleotides read TGTGCCAGCAGTTATCGGGGGCTGAGTGAAAAAATGTCTTTT. This chain uses TRBV28 with TRBJ1-4, with D possibly being TRBD1 (6 bases). The CDR3 sequence is 14 residues long. Germline V lookup: CDR1 MDHEN, CDR2 SYDVKM.

This clone has a single count. The chain has TRBV4-2 and TRBJ1-6, with D uncertain. The CDR3 consists of 15 residues. Germline-derived CDR1 and CDR2 are LGHNA and YNFKEQ. V lost 4 bases and J 9 bases, leaving 16 bases between the germline ends. The CDR3 reads CASSPLEWDCSPLHF. CDR3 DNA sequence: TGTGCCAGCAGCCCCCTGGAGTGGGATTGTTCACCCCTCCACTTT.

This clone has a count of ten or more. The rearrangement links TRBV9 to TRBJ1-6, with D possibly TRBD1 on 6 matching bases. CDR1 and CDR2 from the germline V gene are SGDLS and YYNGEE. V was cut by 4 bases and J by 9 bases, with 17 bases left in between. This CDR3 has 15 amino acids. CDR3 region: CASSPSGGEVSPLHF. The CDR3 DNA sequence: TGTGCCAGCAGCCCAAGCGGGGGCGAGGTTTCACCCCTCCACTTT.

This clone was found once. The chain is built from TRBV20-1 and TRBJ2-7; D gene unclear. The V end was cut by 3 bases, the J end by 3 bases, with 9 bases between. This CDR3 spans 12 amino acids. Germline V lookup: CDR1 DFQATT, CDR2 SNEGSKA (reference sequence). The CDR3 sequence: CSASIRVYEQYF. CDR3 nucleotide sequence: TGCAGTGCTAGTATTCGTGTCTACGAGCAGTACTTC.

This clone was seen ten or more times. V and J are TRBV7-3 and TRBJ2-1, with D possibly being TRBD1 (5 bases). Germline lookup yields CDR1 SGHTA and CDR2 FQGTGA. V was pared by 5 bases and J by 7 bases, with 12 bases between. The CDR3 runs 13 residues. The CDR3 here is CASSQGVQNEQFF. DNA of the CDR3: TGTGCCAGCAGCCAAGGGGTGCAGAATGAGCAGTTCTTC. The whole variable domain, filled in from reference TRBV7-3 and TRBJ2-1, reads GAGVSQTPSNKVTEKGKYVELRCDPISGHTALYWYRQSLGQGPEFLIYFQGTGAADDSGLPNDRFFAVRPEGSVSTLKIQRTERGDSAVYLCASSQGVQNEQFFGPGTRLTVL.

Points on this clone: Possible read error: a much larger clone is one base away. The sample contains more than one DNA sequence encoding this CDR3. This chain uses TRBV28 with TRBJ2-3; TRBD1 matches 8 bases. The germline V gene has CDR1 MDHEN and CDR2 SYDVKM. CDR3 length: 14 residues. Trimming cost V 9 bases and J 6 bases; bases outside gene matches: 11. The DNA of the CDR3 is TGTGCCAGTAGTCCCGGACAGGGAAGGGATACGCAGTATTTT. It yields the protein CASSPGQGRDTQYF.

This clone was seen ten or more times. Other DNA variants within this sample encode the same CDR3. The gene calls are TRBV28 and TRBJ2-3, with 16 bases that match TRBD2. Trimming at V came to 5 bases and at J to 5 bases, leaving 10 bases not matched to a gene. The CDR3 is 18 residues long. The germline CDR1 and CDR2 sequences are MDHEN and SYDVKM. CDR3 DNA: TGTGCCAGCAGTCCCTGGGGACTAGCGGGAGGGTCAGAAGATACGCAGTATTTT. Encoded protein: CASSPWGLAGGSEDTQYF.

This clone was seen repeatedly, ten times or more. J is TRBJ2-2 and V is TRBV13; 11 bases line up with TRBD2. V was pared by 5 bases and J by 0 bases, with 14 bases of the junction left unmatched. The CDR3 has 20 amino acids. In germline, CDR1 is PRHDT, CDR2 FYEKMQ (reference sequence). CDR3 DNA: TGTGCCAGCAGCCAACCTCCTAGCGGGAGGTGGGGGGCGAACACCGGGGAGCTGTTTTTT. It codes for CASSQPPSGRWGANTGELFF.